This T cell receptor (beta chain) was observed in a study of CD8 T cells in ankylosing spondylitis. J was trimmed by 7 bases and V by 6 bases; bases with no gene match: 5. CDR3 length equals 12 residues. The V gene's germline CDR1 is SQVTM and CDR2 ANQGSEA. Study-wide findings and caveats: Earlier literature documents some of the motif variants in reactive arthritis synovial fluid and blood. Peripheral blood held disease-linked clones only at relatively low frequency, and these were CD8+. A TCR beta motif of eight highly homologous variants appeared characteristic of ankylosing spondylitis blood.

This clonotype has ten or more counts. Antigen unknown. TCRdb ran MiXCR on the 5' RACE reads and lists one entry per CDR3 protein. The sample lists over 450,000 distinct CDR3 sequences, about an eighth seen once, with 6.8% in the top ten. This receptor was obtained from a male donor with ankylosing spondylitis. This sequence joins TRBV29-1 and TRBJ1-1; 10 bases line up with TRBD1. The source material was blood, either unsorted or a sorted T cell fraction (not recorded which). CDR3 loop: CSVVGQGGEAFF. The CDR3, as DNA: TGCAGCGTAGTCGGACAGGGGGGTGAAGCTTTCTTT.